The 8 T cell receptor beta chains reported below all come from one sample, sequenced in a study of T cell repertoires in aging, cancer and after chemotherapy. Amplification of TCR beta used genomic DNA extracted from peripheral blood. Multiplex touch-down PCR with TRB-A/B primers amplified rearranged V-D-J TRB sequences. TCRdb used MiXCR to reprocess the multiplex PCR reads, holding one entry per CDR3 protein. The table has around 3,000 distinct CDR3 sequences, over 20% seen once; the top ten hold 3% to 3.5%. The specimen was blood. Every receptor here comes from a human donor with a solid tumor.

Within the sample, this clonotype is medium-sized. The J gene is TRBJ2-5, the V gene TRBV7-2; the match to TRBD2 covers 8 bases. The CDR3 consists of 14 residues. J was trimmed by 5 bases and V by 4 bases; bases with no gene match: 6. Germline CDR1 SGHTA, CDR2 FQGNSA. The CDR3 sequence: CASSSGGGRETQYF. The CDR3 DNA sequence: TGTGCCAGCAGCTCCGGGGGGGGCAGGGAGACCCAGTACTTC.

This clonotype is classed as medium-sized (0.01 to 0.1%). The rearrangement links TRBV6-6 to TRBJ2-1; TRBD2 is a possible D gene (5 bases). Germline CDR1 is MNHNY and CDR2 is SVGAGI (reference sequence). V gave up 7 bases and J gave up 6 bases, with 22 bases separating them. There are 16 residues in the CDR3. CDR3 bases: TGTGCCAGCATGGATTACAGCGGAACCTATGGCAATGAGCAGTTCTTC. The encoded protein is CASMDYSGTYGNEQFF.

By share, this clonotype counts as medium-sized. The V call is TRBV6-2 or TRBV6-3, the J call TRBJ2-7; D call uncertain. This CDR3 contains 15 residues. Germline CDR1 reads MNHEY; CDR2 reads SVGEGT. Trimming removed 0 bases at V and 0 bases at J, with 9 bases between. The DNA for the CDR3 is TGTGCCAGCAGTTACTCTGCGCAGGCCTCCTACGAGCAGTACTTC. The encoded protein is CASSYSAQASYEQYF.

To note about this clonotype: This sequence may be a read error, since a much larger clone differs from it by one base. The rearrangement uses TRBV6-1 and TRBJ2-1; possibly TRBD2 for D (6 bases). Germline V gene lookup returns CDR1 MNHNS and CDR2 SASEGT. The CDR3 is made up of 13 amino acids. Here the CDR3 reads CTSSEGQGLTQFF. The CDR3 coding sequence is TGTACCAGCAGCGAAGGGCAGGGACTCACGCAGTTCTTC.

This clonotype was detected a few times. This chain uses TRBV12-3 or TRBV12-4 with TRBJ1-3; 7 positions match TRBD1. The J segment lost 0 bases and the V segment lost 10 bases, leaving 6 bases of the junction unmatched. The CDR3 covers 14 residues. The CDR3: CANEDRVSGNTIYF. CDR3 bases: TGTGCCAACGAAGACAGGGTCTCTGGAAACACCATATATTTT.

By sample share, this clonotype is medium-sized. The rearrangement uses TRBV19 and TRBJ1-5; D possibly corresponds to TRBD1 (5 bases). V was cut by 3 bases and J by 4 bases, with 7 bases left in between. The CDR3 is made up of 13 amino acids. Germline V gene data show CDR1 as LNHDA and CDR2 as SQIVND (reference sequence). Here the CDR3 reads CASSIEGNQPQHF. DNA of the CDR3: TGTGCCAGTAGTATTGAGGGGAATCAGCCCCAGCATTTT.

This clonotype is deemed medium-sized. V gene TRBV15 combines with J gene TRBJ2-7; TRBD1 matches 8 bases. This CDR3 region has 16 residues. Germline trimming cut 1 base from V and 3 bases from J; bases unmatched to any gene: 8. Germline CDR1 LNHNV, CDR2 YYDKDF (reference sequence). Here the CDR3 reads CATSRGTGTGDYEQYF. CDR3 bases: TGTGCCACCAGCAGAGGGACGGGGACAGGAGACTACGAGCAGTACTTC.

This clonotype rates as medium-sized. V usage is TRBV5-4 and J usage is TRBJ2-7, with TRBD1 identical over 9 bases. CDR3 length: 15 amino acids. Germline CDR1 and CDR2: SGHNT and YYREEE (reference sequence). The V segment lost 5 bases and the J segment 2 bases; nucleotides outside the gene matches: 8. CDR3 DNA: TGTGCCAGCAGAACGACAGGGGGGTCGCCCTACGAGCAGTACTTC. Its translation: CASRTTGGSPYEQYF.